These T cell receptor beta chains were read from a single sample in a study of cytomegalovirus exposure and HLA in healthy donors. TCRdb's copy holds only in-frame clones and misses some; the assay was immunoSEQ multiplex PCR. The sample carries 150,000 to 200,000 clones, 80% to 90% recorded once. The sequencing input was PBMCs. These receptors all come from a woman between 18 and 30 years old in good health and CMV-seronegative. The CDR3 runs from the conserved cysteine through the conserved F or W. A D gene is named only where the DNA matches it firmly. A clone size is listed for some rows: how often the clone was seen (once, few, many), or a class if it is expanded.

V: TRBV2
J: TRBJ1-2
size: -
D: -
CDR3: CASSDQAFYGYTF
DNA: TGTGCCAGCAGTGACCAGGCCTTCTATGGCTACACCTTC

V: TRBV7-9
J: TRBJ1-1
size: -
D: TRBD1
CDR3: CASSGQGATEAFF
DNA: TGTGCCAGCAGTGGACAGGGGGCTACTGAAGCTTTCTTT

V: TRBV21-1
J: TRBJ1-2
size: -
D: -
CDR3: CASSKPPRGYYGYTF
DNA: TGTGCCAGCAGCAAACCCCCCCGGGGGTACTATGGCTACACCTTC

V: TRBV5-6
J: TRBJ2-7
size: -
D: TRBD2
CDR3: CASSLPSGYEQYF
DNA: TGTGCCAGCAGCCTCCCTAGCGGATACGAGCAGTACTTC

V: TRBV7-8
J: TRBJ1-3
size: once
D: -
CDR3: CASSWQSGNTIYF
DNA: TGTGCCAGCAGCTGGCAGTCTGGAAACACCATATATTTT

V: TRBV2
J: TRBJ2-3
size: -
D: -
CDR3: CASSVELDTQYF
DNA: TGTGCCAGCAGTGTAGAACTGGATACGCAGTATTTT

V: TRBV11-3
J: TRBJ2-7
size: -
D: -
CDR3: CASSLAFSGSYEQYF
DNA: TGTGCCAGCAGCTTAGCATTCAGCGGCTCCTACGAGCAGTACTTC

V: TRBV6-1
J: TRBJ2-3
size: few
D: -
CDR3: CASSGGGTQYF
DNA: TGTGCCAGCAGTGGAGGTGGTACGCAGTATTTT

V: TRBV7-9
J: TRBJ2-1
size: -
D: TRBD2
CDR3: CASSLGTSVYNEQFF
DNA: TGTGCCAGCAGCTTGGGGACTAGCGTCTACAATGAGCAGTTCTTC

V: TRBV15
J: TRBJ2-7
size: -
D: -
CDR3: CATSSSPRGTIYEQYF
DNA: TGTGCCACCAGCAGTTCCCCCCGCGGGACCATCTACGAGCAGTACTTC

V: TRBV29-1
J: TRBJ1-1
size: -
D: TRBD1
CDR3: CSVIQGWSTEAFF
DNA: TGCAGCGTAATACAGGGGTGGAGCACTGAAGCTTTCTTT

V: TRBV23-1
J: TRBJ2-1
size: -
D: -
CDR3: CASRSIWDSQTYNEQFF
DNA: TGCGCCAGCAGATCAATTTGGGACTCGCAAACCTACAATGAGCAGTTCTTC

V: TRBV6-5
J: TRBJ2-7
size: -
D: TRBD1
CDR3: CASSYLGQGYEQYF
DNA: TGTGCCAGCAGTTACTTGGGACAGGGCTACGAGCAGTACTTC

V: TRBV18
J: TRBJ1-5
size: -
D: -
CDR3: CASSPEALPPQHF
DNA: TGTGCCAGCTCACCGGAGGCCCTCCCGCCCCAGCATTTT

V: TRBV9
J: TRBJ1-5
size: -
D: -
CDR3: CASSATSISQPQHF
DNA: TGTGCCAGCAGCGCGACAAGTATCAGTCAGCCCCAGCATTTT

V: TRBV4-1
J: TRBJ2-1
size: few
D: -
CDR3: CASSHERRGNEQFF
DNA: TGCGCCAGCAGCCACGAAAGAAGGGGGAATGAGCAGTTCTTC

V: TRBV19
J: TRBJ1-2
size: -
D: -
CDR3: CASSIGQVRGYTF
DNA: TGTGCCAGTAGTATCGGTCAGGTCCGGGGCTACACCTTC

V: TRBV25-1
J: TRBJ2-1
size: -
D: -
CDR3: CASSATGSSYNEQFF
DNA: TGTGCCAGCAGTGCGACAGGAAGCTCCTACAATGAGCAGTTCTTC

V: TRBV10-3
J: TRBJ1-2
size: -
D: -
CDR3: CAISESYSYGYTF
DNA: TGTGCCATCAGTGAGTCGTATAGCTATGGCTACACCTTC

V: TRBV7-6
J: TRBJ1-1
size: -
D: -
CDR3: CASSLGSGSEAFF
DNA: TGTGCCAGCAGCTTAGGGTCAGGGTCTGAAGCTTTCTTT

V: TRBV6-6
J: TRBJ2-1
size: -
D: TRBD2
CDR3: CASSPGTSLHEQFF
DNA: TGTGCCAGCAGCCCCGGGACTAGCCTTCATGAGCAGTTCTTC

V: TRBV7-3
J: TRBJ2-5
size: -
D: TRBD2
CDR3: CASSLGGGVETQYF
DNA: TGTGCCAGCAGCTTGGGGGGAGGGGTAGAGACCCAGTACTTC

V: TRBV11-2
J: TRBJ1-1
size: -
D: -
CDR3: CASSLVYSTEAFF
DNA: TGTGCCAGCAGCTTAGTTTATAGCACTGAAGCTTTCTTT

V: TRBV5-8
J: TRBJ2-5
size: -
D: TRBD1
CDR3: CASSLETGVETQYF
DNA: TGTGCCAGCAGCTTGGAAACAGGGGTTGAGACCCAGTACTTC

V: TRBV6-5
J: TRBJ2-7
size: -
D: -
CDR3: CASSFLGGSYEQYF
DNA: TGTGCCAGCAGTTTCCTAGGAGGGTCCTACGAGCAGTACTTC

V: TRBV4-1
J: TRBJ1-2
size: -
D: -
CDR3: CASSQPDRPSYGYTF
DNA: TGCGCCAGCAGCCAACCCGACAGGCCTTCCTATGGCTACACCTTC

V: TRBV5-1
J: TRBJ1-3
size: -
D: -
CDR3: CASSWGPGNTIYF
DNA: TGCGCCAGCAGCTGGGGGCCGGGGAACACCATATATTTT

V: TRBV7-2
J: TRBJ2-7
size: -
D: TRBD1
CDR3: CASSSGQAAYEQYF
DNA: TGTGCCAGCAGCTCCGGACAGGCTGCCTACGAGCAGTACTTC

V: TRBV6-5
J: TRBJ2-6
size: -
D: -
CDR3: CASSRAGSGANVLTF
DNA: TGTGCCAGCAGCCGCGCGGGCTCTGGGGCCAACGTCCTGACTTTC

V: TRBV5-4
J: TRBJ2-2
size: -
D: -
CDR3: CASSSPDRNTGELFF
DNA: TGTGCCAGCAGCTCTCCCGACAGAAACACCGGGGAGCTGTTTTTT

V: TRBV5-1
J: TRBJ1-2
size: -
D: TRBD1
CDR3: CASSRKGQGNYGYTF
DNA: TGCGCCAGCAGCCGTAAAGGACAGGGAAACTATGGCTACACCTTC

V: TRBV9
J: TRBJ2-5
size: few
D: TRBD2
CDR3: CASSVGLAGSLYQETQYF
DNA: TGTGCCAGCAGCGTAGGACTAGCGGGATCATTGTACCAAGAGACCCAGTACTTC

V: TRBV2
J: TRBJ2-7
size: -
D: TRBD2
CDR3: CASSEIGRLAGSYEQYF
DNA: TGTGCCAGCAGTGAAATCGGGCGGCTAGCGGGATCCTACGAGCAGTACTTC

V: TRBV5-1
J: TRBJ1-1
size: once
D: TRBD1
CDR3: CASSLGTGDEAFF
DNA: TGCGCCAGCAGCTTGGGGACAGGGGATGAAGCTTTCTTT

V: TRBV7-8
J: TRBJ1-3
size: -
D: -
CDR3: CASSLGRDIVGNTIYF
DNA: TGTGCCAGCAGCTTAGGCCGGGACATAGTAGGAAACACCATATATTTT

V: TRBV5-1
J: TRBJ2-7
size: once
D: -
CDR3: CASSLSQGYEQYF
DNA: TGCGCCAGCAGCTTGAGCCAGGGCTACGAGCAGTACTTC

V: TRBV4-1
J: TRBJ1-3
size: -
D: -
CDR3: CASSQERTVSGNTIYF
DNA: TGCGCCAGCAGCCAGGAACGGACAGTCTCTGGAAACACCATATATTTT

V: TRBV30
J: TRBJ2-1
size: -
D: -
CDR3: CAGREGAYNEQFF
DNA: TGTGCCGGGCGGGAAGGGGCCTACAATGAGCAGTTCTTC

V: TRBV19
J: TRBJ2-5
size: -
D: -
CDR3: CASSIGRNAGTQYF
DNA: TGTGCCAGTAGTATCGGGCGCAACGCGGGGACCCAGTACTTC